This T cell receptor beta chain was captured by sequencing in a study of blood T cell repertoires in COVID-19. Study information: COVID-19 samples collected from the United States, Italy and Spain covered acute and convalescent phases. PBMCs, B-cell-depleted T cells, or T cells were the source of the cDNA or gDNA that made up the material.

The length of the CDR3 is 15 residues. Germline V gene data show CDR1 as MNHEY and CDR2 as SMNVEV (reference sequence). The V and J ends lost 6 bases and 7 bases respectively, with 16 bases between them. Two negative PCRs, clearance, or symptom resolution had been documented for recovered Cohort 3 donors. This table comes from immunoSEQ multiplex PCR, and its TCRdb copy is limited to in-frame clones, with some not included. In the table there are 490,000 or so clones, more than 85% of which are singletons. The V and J genes are TRBV27 and TRBJ1-6; D possibly corresponds to TRBD1 (6 bases). Specimen: PBMCs or T cells enriched from blood (not recorded which). The clonotype originates from a woman aged 55-69 years who had recovered from COVID-19. CDR3 sequence: CASRRLEGGNSPLHF. The DNA for the CDR3 is TGTGCCAGCAGGCGCTTGGAAGGGGGAAATTCACCCCTCCACTTT.